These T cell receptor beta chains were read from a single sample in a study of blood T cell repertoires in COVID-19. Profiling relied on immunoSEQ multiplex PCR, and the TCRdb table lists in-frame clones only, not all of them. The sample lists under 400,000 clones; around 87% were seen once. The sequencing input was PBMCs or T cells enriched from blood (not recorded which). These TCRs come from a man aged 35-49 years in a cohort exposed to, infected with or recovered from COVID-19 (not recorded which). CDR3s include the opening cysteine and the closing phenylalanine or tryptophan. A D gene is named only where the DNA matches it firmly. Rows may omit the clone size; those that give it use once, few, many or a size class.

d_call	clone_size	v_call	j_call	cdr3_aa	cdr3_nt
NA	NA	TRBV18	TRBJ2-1	CASSSKQIDYNEQFF	TGTGCCAGCTCCTCGAAGCAAATCGACTACAATGAGCAGTTCTTC
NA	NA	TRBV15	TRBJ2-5	CATSRTLVEETQYF	TGTGCCACCAGCAGAACACTAGTCGAGGAGACCCAGTACTTC
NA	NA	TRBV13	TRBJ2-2	CASTRGANTGELFF	TGTGCCAGCACCAGGGGTGCGAACACCGGGGAGCTGTTTTTT
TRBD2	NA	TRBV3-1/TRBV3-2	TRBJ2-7	CASSQVSGSYEQYF	TGTGCCAGCAGCCAAGTTAGCGGGAGTTACGAGCAGTACTTC
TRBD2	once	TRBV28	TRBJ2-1	CASLAGGVSYNEQFF	TGTGCCAGCCTAGCGGGAGGGGTTTCCTACAATGAGCAGTTCTTC
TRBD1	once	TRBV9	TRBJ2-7	CASSAGQGAFYEQYF	TGTGCCAGCAGCGCCGGACAGGGGGCTTTCTACGAGCAGTACTTC
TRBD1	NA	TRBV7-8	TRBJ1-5	CASSPGTGQPQHF	TGTGCCAGCAGCCCCGGGACAGGCCAGCCCCAGCATTTT
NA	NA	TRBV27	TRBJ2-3	CASRQADTQYF	TGTGCCAGCAGGCAGGCGGATACGCAGTATTTT
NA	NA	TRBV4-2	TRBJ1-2	CASSQDKYGYTF	TGTGCCAGCAGCCAAGACAAATATGGCTACACCTTC
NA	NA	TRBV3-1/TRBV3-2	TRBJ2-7	CASSPGTVSYEQYF	TGTGCCAGCAGCCCCGGGACTGTCTCCTACGAGCAGTACTTC
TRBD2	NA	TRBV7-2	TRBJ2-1	CASSFGGSSLNEQFF	TGTGCCAGCAGCTTCGGCGGGAGTTCCCTCAATGAGCAGTTCTTC
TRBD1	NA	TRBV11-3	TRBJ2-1	CASSLEGGQGHNEQFF	TGTGCCAGCAGCTTAGAGGGGGGACAGGGCCACAATGAGCAGTTCTTC
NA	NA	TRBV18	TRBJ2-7	CASSLAREQYF	TGTGCCAGCTCATTAGCGAGGGAGCAGTACTTC
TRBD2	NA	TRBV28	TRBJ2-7	CASSFDRGSSYEQYF	TGTGCCAGCAGTTTTGATCGCGGGAGCTCCTACGAGCAGTACTTC
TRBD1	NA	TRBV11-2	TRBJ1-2	CASSLGGTGTNYGYTF	TGTGCCAGCAGCTTAGGGGGGACAGGGACTAACTATGGCTACACCTTC
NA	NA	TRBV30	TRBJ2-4	CAWGSPIQYF	TGTGCCTGGGGCAGTCCAATTCAGTACTTC
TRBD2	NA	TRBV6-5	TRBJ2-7	CASNPREVPYEQYF	TGTGCCAGCAACCCGCGGGAGGTTCCCTACGAGCAGTACTTC
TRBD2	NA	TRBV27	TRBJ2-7	CASSSGGGSYEQYF	TGTGCCAGCAGTTCCGGGGGAGGGTCCTACGAGCAGTACTTC
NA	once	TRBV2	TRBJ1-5	CASSGVGRGNQPQHF	TGTGCCAGCAGTGGAGTTGGTAGGGGTAATCAGCCCCAGCATTTT
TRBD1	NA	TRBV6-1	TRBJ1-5	CASSGEGTGDVEPQHF	TGTGCCAGCAGTGGGGAAGGAACAGGGGACGTGGAGCCCCAGCATTTT
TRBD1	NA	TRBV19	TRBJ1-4	CASGIGTGVNNEKLFF	TGTGCCAGTGGGATCGGGACAGGGGTGAATAATGAAAAACTGTTTTTT
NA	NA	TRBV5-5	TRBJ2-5	CASSLGGQETQYF	TGTGCCAGCAGCTTAGGGGGTCAAGAGACCCAGTACTTC
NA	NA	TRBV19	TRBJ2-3	CASSMGGVWDTQYF	TGTGCCAGTAGTATGGGGGGAGTGTGGGATACGCAGTATTTT
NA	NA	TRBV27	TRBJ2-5	CASIRIAEIQETQYF	TGTGCCAGCATCAGGATAGCGGAAATTCAAGAGACCCAGTACTTC
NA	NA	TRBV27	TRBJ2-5	CASSLGRAQYF	TGTGCCAGCAGTTTGGGTCGGGCCCAGTACTTC
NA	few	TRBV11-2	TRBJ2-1	CASSRGNEQFF	TGTGCCAGCAGCAGAGGGAATGAGCAGTTCTTC
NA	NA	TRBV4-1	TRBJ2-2	CASSLGPGTNTGELFF	TGCGCCAGCAGCCTCGGACCAGGGACGAACACCGGGGAGCTGTTTTTT
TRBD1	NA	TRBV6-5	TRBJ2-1	CASSPGTGNEQFF	TGTGCCAGCAGCCCCGGGACAGGGAATGAGCAGTTCTTC
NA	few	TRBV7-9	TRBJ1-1	CASSLAVRNTEAFF	TGTGCCAGCAGCCTGGCTGTCCGGAACACTGAAGCTTTCTTT
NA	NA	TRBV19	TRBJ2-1	CASKGDPNEQFF	TGTGCCAGTAAAGGGGATCCCAATGAGCAGTTCTTC
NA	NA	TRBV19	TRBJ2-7	CASSRETGPYEQYF	TGTGCCAGTAGTAGAGAAACAGGGCCCTACGAGCAGTACTTC
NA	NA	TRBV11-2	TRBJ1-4	CASSFLDEKLFF	TGTGCCAGCAGCTTCCTAGATGAAAAACTGTTTTTT
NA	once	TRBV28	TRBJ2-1	CASTSRYNEQFF	TGTGCCAGCACTAGTCGCTACAATGAGCAGTTCTTC
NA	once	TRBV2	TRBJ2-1	CASSPARSSYNEQFF	TGTGCCAGCAGCCCAGCGAGGAGCTCCTACAATGAGCAGTTCTTC
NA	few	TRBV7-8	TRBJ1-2	CASSWGGERDYGYTF	TGTGCCAGCAGCTGGGGGGGTGAACGGGACTATGGCTACACCTTC
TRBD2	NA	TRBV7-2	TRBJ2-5	CASSTRLAQETQYF	TGTGCCAGCAGCACCCGACTAGCCCAAGAGACCCAGTACTTC
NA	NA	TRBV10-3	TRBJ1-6	CAISQGSQNSPLHF	TGTGCCATCAGTCAGGGGTCTCAAAATTCACCCCTCCACTTT
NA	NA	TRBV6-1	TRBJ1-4	CASSEIRASNEKLFF	TGTGCCAGCAGTGAAATTCGAGCCTCTAATGAAAAACTGTTTTTT
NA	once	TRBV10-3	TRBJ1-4	CAISQRATNEKLFF	TGTGCCATCAGTCAGCGGGCAACTAATGAAAAACTGTTTTTT
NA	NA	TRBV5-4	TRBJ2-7	CASSFTSREQYF	TGTGCCAGCAGCTTTACGTCTAGAGAGCAGTACTTC
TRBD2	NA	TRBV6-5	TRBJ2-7	CASMEGGPYEQYF	TGTGCCAGCATGGAGGGAGGGCCCTACGAGCAGTACTTC
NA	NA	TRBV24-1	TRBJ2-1	CATSDAQLEIQFF	TGTGCCACCAGTGATGCTCAACTAGAAATCCAGTTCTTC
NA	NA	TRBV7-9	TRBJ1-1	CASSWSPGNTEAFF	TGTGCCAGCAGTTGGTCGCCCGGGAACACTGAAGCTTTCTTT
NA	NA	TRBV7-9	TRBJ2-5	CASSLSEETQYF	TGTGCCAGCAGCTTAAGCGAAGAGACCCAGTACTTC
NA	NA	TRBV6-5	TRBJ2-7	CASREDSYEQYF	TGTGCCAGCAGAGAGGACAGCTACGAGCAGTACTTC